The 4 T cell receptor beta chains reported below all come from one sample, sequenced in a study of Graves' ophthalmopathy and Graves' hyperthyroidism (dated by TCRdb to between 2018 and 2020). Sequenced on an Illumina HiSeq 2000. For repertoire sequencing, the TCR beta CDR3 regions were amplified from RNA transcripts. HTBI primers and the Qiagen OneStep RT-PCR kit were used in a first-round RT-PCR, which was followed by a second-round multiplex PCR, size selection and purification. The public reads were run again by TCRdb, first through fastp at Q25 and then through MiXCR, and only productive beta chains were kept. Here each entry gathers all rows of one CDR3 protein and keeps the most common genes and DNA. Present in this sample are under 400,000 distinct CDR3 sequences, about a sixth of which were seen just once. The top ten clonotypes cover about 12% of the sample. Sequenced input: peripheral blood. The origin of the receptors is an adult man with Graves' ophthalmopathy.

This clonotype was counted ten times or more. For the CDR3, the DNA is TGTGCCAGCAGCCCAAGCGGGACCCATAAGGACACCTTC. Protein product: CASSPSGTHKDTF. The chain recombines TRBV7-2 with TRBJ1-2; tentatively, D is TRBD1 (5 bases). Per germline, CDR1 SGHTA and CDR2 FQGNSA. Deletions cut 5 bases from V and 12 bases from J, with 19 bases between. CDR3 length: 13 amino acids.

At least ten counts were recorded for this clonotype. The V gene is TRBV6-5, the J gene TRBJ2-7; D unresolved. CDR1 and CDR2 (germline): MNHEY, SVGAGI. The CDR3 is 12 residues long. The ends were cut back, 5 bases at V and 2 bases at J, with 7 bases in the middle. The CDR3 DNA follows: TGTGCCAGCAGTATTATAACCTACGAGCAGTACTTC. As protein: CASSIITYEQYF.

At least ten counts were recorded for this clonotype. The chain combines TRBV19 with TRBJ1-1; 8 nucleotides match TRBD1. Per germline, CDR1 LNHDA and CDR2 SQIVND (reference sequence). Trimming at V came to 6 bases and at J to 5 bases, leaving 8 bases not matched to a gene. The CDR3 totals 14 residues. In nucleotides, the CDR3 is TGTGCCAGTAGGATTCAGGGGGCGCCGACTGAAGCTTTCTTT. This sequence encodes CASRIQGAPTEAFF.

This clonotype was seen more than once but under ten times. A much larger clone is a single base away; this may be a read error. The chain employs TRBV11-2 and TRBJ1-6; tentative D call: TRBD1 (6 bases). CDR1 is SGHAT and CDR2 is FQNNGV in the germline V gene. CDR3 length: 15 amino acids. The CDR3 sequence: CASSSGASYNSPPHF. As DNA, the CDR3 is TGTGCCAGCAGCTCGGGGGCCTCCTATAATTCACCCCCCCACTTT.